This passage covers 8 T cell receptor beta chains from one sample sequenced in a study of blood T cell repertoires in COVID-19. The table came from immunoSEQ multiplex PCR; TCRdb's copy has only in-frame clones and leaves some out. The sample lists approximately 210,000 clones; around 91% were seen once. The sequencing input was peripheral blood. The receptors were gathered from a woman aged 40 to 50 with acute or convalescent COVID-19.

This clone was picked up one time. The V call is TRBV6-5, the J call TRBJ2-7, with TRBD2 matching over 9 bases. V gave up 7 bases and J gave up 0 bases; unmatched junction bases: 7. This CDR3 is 15 amino acids long. The germline gives CDR1 MNHEY, CDR2 SVGAGI. For the CDR3, the DNA is TGTGCCAGCATCTTAGCGGGGGCTAGCTCCTACGAGCAGTACGTC. Protein: CASILAGASSYEQYV.

The chain recombines TRBV10-3 with TRBJ1-2; a weak D match, TRBD1 (6 bases). The CDR3 totals 16 residues. Trimming removed 2 bases from V and 8 bases from J, with 21 bases in between. Germline values: CDR1 ENHRY, CDR2 SYGVKD. In nucleotides, the CDR3 is TGTGCCATCAGTGAGCCGAAACAGGGTGGTGGGGAAGGCTACACCTTC. Translation: CAISEPKQGGGEGYTF.

The rearrangement links TRBV7-3 to TRBJ2-3; 9 bases align to TRBD1. Germline-derived CDR1 and CDR2 are SGHTA and FQGTGA. The CDR3 extends over 16 amino acids. V was clipped by 5 bases and J by 4 bases; unmatched bases: 10. CDR3 DNA sequence: TGTGCCAGCAGCCCCGTCGGACAGGGGATAGCAGATACGCAGTATTTT. Residues: CASSPVGQGIADTQYF.

The chain joins TRBV6-5 to TRBJ1-4, with 9 positions matching TRBD1. Germline CDR1 is MNHEY and CDR2 is SVGAGI. The CDR3 length is 11 residues. V trimming: 5 bases; J trimming: 13 bases; junction bases outside the gene matches: 2. For the CDR3, the DNA is TGTGCCAGCAGTAGACAGGGGGGACTGTTTTTT. This codes for CASSRQGGLFF.

The rearrangement uses TRBV6-1 and TRBJ1-3, with 8 bases identical to TRBD1. Germline loops: CDR1 MNHNS, CDR2 SASEGT. This CDR3 region has 15 residues. With 3 bases clipped from V and 3 bases from J, the junction kept 4 bases outside the gene matches. CDR3 coding DNA: TGTGCCAGCAGTGATTGGACAGGGAATGGAAACACCATATATTTT. As protein: CASSDWTGNGNTIYF.

The chain carries TRBV10-2 and TRBJ1-1, with 12 bases fitting TRBD1. Germline trimming cut 6 bases from V and 1 base from J; bases unmatched to any gene: 3. Germline V lookup: CDR1 WSHSY, CDR2 SAAADI. The CDR3 is made up of 15 amino acids. The CDR3 sequence: CASRGQGATNTEAFF. In nucleotides, the CDR3 is TGCGCCAGCAGGGGACAGGGGGCGACGAACACTGAAGCTTTCTTT.

The V gene is TRBV9, the J gene TRBJ1-6; TRBD1 is a possible D gene (5 bases). This CDR3 has 14 residues. Between the trimmed V and J ends, which lost 2 bases and 5 bases, there was a span of 8 bases. Germline assignment: CDR1 SGDLS and CDR2 YYNGEE. This chain's CDR3 is CASSVGGDNSPLHF. The CDR3 DNA sequence: TGTGCCAGCAGCGTGGGAGGGGATAATTCACCCCTCCACTTT.

This sequence joins TRBV14 and TRBJ1-1; tentative D call: TRBD1 (5 bases). This CDR3 contains 16 residues. Trimming removed 1 base from V and 1 base from J, with 13 bases in between. Germline lookup yields CDR1 SGHDN and CDR2 FVKESK. CDR3 in amino acids: CASSQGPRVRNTEAFF. The CDR3 coding sequence is TGTGCCAGCAGCCAAGGGCCCAGGGTTCGGAACACTGAAGCTTTCTTT.